This T cell receptor (beta chain) was captured in a study of T cells in Graves' hyperthyroidism and ophthalmopathy. TCR beta CDR3 regions were amplified from RNA transcripts. The HTBI set primed first-round TCR CDR3 RT-PCR. TCRdb re-called the multiplex PCR reads through MiXCR, storing one row per CDR3 protein. Among 300,000 to 450,000 distinct CDR3 sequences listed, 15% to 20% were seen once. Notes on the study in general: Most clonotypes that expanded in the thyroid above 0.001 also showed up in blood.

The germline V gene encodes CDR1 MGHRA and CDR2 YSYEKL. V lost 1 base, J lost 6 bases, and 15 bases stayed unmatched. The CDR3 sequence is 17 residues long. This clonotype was picked up many times. The antigen remains undetermined. This TCR was sampled from a woman aged 40 to 55 with Graves' ophthalmopathy. The sample comprised blood. This chain connects TRBV4-1 to TRBJ2-7; 7 bases map to TRBD1. CDR3 in amino acids: CASSQATPRGDRVEQYF. CDR3 nucleotides: TGCGCCAGCAGCCAAGCAACCCCAAGGGGCGACAGGGTCGAGCAGTACTTC.